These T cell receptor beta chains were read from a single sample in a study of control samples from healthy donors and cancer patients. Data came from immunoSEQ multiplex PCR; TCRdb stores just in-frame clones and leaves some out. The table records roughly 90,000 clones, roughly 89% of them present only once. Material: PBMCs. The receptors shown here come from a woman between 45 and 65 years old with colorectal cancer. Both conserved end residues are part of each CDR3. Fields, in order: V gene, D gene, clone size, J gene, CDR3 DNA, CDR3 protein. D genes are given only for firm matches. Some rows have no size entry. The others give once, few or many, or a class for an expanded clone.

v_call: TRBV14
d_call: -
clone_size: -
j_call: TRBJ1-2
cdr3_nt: TGTGCCAGCAGCCCTGCAGGGGTCGTTAGTGGCTACACCTTC
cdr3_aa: CASSPAGVVSGYTF

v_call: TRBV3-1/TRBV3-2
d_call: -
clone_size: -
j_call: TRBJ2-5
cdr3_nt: TGTGCCAGCAGCCAGGGTGCGGGCCCTGAAGAGACCCAGTACTTC
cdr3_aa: CASSQGAGPEETQYF

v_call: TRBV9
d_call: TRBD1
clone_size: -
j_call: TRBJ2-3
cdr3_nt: TGTGCCAGCGGCGGACAGGAAGATACGCAGTATTTT
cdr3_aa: CASGGQEDTQYF

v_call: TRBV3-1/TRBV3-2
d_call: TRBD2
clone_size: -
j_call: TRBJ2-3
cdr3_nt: TGTGCCAGCAGCCAAGATCTAGCGGGTGGCACAGATACGCAGTATTTT
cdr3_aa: CASSQDLAGGTDTQYF

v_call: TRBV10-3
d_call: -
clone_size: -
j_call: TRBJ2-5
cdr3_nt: TGTGCCATCAGTGACCAGGAGACCCAGTACTTC
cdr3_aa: CAISDQETQYF

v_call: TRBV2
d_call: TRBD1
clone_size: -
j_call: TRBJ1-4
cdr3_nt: TGTGCCAGCAGTCCGGGACAGGGAGGCGAAAAACTGTTTTTT
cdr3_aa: CASSPGQGGEKLFF

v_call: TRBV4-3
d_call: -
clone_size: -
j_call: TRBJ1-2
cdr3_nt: TGCGCCAGCAGCCAAGAAGTAGGCAGGGGCGGAGGCTACACCTTC
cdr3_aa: CASSQEVGRGGGYTF

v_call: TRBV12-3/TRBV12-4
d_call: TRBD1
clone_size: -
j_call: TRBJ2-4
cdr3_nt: TGTGCCAGCAGTGCGACAGGGTCGAACATTCAGTACTTC
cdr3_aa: CASSATGSNIQYF

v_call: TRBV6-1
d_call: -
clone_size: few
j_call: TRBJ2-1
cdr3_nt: TGTGCCAGCAGTGATTCGGGTCGTGAGCAGTTCTTC
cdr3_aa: CASSDSGREQFF

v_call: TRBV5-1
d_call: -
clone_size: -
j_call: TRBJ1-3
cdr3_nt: TGCGCCAGCAGCCCAGAACAGGGTACTGGAAACACCATATATTTT
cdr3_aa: CASSPEQGTGNTIYF

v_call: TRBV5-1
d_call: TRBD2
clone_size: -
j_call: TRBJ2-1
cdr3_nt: TGCGCCAGCAGCCCCGTAGCGGGGGTGCTGATGGAGCAGTTCTTC
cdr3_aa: CASSPVAGVLMEQFF

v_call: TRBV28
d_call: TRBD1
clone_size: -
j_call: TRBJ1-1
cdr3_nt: TGTGCCAGCAGTTTCAGGGGGTCGGGCACTGAAGCTTTCTTT
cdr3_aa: CASSFRGSGTEAFF

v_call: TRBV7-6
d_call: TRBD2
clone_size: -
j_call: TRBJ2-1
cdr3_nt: TGTGCCAGCAGCTTAGCTGGGCGGGGGGGCGATGAGCAGTTCTTC
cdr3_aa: CASSLAGRGGDEQFF

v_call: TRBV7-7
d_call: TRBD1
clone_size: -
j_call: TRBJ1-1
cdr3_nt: TGTGCCAGCAGCTCGACAGGGGGTAACACTGAAGCTTTCTTT
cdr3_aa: CASSSTGGNTEAFF

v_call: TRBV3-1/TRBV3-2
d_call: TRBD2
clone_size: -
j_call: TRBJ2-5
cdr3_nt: TGTGCCAGCAGCCAAACTAGCGGGGGCCGAGAGACCCAGTACTTC
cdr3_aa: CASSQTSGGRETQYF

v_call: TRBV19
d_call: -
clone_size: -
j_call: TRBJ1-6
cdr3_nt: TGTGCCAGTAGTATGGGGGACACCAGCTCCTATAATTCACCCCTCCACTTT
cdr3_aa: CASSMGDTSSYNSPLHF

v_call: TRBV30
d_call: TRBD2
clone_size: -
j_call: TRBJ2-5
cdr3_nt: TGTGCCTGGAGTATGGGACTAGCGGGTACGGGCGAGGAGACCCAGTACTTC
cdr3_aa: CAWSMGLAGTGEETQYF

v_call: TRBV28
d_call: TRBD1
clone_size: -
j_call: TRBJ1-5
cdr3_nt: TGTGCCAGCAGTACGACAGGGATGGGTGATCAGCCCCAGCATTTT
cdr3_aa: CASSTTGMGDQPQHF

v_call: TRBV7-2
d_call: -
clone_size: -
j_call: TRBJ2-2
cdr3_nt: TGTGCCAGCAGCTTAAATCCAGGGAACACCGGGGAGCTGTTTTTT
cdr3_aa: CASSLNPGNTGELFF

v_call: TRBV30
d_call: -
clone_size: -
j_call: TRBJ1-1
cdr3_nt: TGTGCCTGGAGGGTAGGGGGAGTGGGGGAAGCTTTCTTT
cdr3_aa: CAWRVGGVGEAFF

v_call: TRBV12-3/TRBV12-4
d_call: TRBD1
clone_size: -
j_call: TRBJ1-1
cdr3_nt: TGTGCCAGCAGTTCAGGGGGTGAAGCTTTCTTT
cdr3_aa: CASSSGGEAFF

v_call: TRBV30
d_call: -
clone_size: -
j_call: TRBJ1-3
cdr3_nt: TGTGCCTGGAGTGTCAAGGGAACTGGAAACACCATATATTTT
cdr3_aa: CAWSVKGTGNTIYF

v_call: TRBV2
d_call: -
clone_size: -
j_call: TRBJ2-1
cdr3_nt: TGTGCCAGCAGTGTGAGGTTTGAGCAGTTCTTC
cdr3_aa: CASSVRFEQFF

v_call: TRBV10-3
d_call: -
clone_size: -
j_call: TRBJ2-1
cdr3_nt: TGTGCCATCAGTGAGTCTGGGCCGTATGGGGGTGAGCAGTTCTTC
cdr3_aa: CAISESGPYGGEQFF

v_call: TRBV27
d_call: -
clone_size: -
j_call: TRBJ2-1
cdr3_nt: TGTGCCAGCAGCTACAGGCTAAGCTCCTACAATGAGCAGTTCTTC
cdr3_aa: CASSYRLSSYNEQFF

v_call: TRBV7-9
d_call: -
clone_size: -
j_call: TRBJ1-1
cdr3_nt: TGTGCCAGCACACTATTGGCCATTTCTGAAGCTTTCTTT
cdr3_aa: CASTLLAISEAFF

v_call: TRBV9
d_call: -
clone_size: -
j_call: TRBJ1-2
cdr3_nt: TGTGCCAGCAGCGTAGTTACCGACCAAGTCTATGGCTACACCTTC
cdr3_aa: CASSVVTDQVYGYTF

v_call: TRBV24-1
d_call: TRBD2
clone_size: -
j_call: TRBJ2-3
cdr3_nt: TGTGCCACCAGTGATTTATCGAGCGGGGGCGATACGCAGTATTTT
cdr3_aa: CATSDLSSGGDTQYF